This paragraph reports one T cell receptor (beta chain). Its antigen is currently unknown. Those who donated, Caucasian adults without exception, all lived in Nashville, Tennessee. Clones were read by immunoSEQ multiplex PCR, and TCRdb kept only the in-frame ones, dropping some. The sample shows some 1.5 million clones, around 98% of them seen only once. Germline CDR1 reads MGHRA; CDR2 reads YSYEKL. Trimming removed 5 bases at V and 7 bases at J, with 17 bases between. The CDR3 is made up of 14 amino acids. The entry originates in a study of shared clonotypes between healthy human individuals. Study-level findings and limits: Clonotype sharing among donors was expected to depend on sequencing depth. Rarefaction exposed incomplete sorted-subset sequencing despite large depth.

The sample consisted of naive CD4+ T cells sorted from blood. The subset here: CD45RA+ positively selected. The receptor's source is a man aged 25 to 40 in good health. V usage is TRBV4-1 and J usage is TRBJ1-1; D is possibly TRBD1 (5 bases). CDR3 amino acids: CASSFTLGDGEAFF. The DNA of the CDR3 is TGCGCCAGCAGCTTTACCCTGGGGGACGGTGAAGCTTTCTTT.